This T cell receptor (beta chain) was profiled in a study of lymphopenia after photon versus proton radiotherapy. Whole-study results and caveats: Photon-treated patients lost naive T cells and TCR diversity; proton-treated stayed stable. Authors raise, but do not show, better survival with proton therapy. A bigger post-nadir fall in TCR diversity correlated inversely with survival time in deceased patients. Post-nadir diversity loss with photons came from oligoclonal expansion, particularly CD8+ Temra cells.

Profiled with immunoSEQ multiplex PCR; TCRdb holds only in-frame clones, not every one. The table records some 16,000 clones, roughly nine tenths of them present only once. CDR3 length: 15 amino acids. V was trimmed by 0 bases and J by 9 bases, leaving 16 bases between them. Germline V CDR1 and CDR2: SGDLS, YYNGEE. Points on this clone: Its target is unknown.

The sequence was obtained from an older woman with cholangiocarcinoma. Some clones in this sample may be carry-over from other donors' samples. The chain joins TRBV9 to TRBJ2-1; perhaps TRBD1 as D (6 bases). The sample here was peripheral blood, taken from a patient treated with proton-based radiotherapy. CDR3 bases: TGTGCCAGCAGCGTAGTGTCAGGGGCCGAGGGTGAGCAGTTCTTC. Protein sequence: CASSVVSGAEGEQFF.